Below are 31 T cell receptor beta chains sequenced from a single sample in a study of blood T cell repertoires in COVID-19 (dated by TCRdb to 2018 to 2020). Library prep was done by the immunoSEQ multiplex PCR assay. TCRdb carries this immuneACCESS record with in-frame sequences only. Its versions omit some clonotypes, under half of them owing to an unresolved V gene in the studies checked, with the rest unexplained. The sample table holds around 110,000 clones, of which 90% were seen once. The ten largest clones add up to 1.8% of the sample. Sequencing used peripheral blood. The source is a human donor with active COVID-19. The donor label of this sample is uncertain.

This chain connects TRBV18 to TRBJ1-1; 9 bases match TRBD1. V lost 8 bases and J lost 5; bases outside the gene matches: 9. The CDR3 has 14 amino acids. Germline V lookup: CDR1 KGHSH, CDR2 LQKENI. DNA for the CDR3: TGTGCCAGCCGACAGGGGGTAGGAGCGACTGAAGCTTTCTTT. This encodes CASRQGVGATEAFF.

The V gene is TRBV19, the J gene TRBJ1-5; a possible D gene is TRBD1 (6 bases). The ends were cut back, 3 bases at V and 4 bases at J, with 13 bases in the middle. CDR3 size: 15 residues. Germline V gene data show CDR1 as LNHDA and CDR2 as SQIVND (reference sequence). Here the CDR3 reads CASSIQGRSNQPQHF. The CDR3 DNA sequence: TGTGCCAGTAGTATTCAGGGGAGATCGAATCAGCCCCAGCATTTT.

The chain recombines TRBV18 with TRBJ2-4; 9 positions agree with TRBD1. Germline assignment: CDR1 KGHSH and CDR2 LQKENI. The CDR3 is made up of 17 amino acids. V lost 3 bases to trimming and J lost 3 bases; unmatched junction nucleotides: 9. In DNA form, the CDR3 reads TGTGCCAGCTCACCTGCCAGACAGGGGGTGGTCAAAAACATTCAGTACTTC. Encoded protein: CASSPARQGVVKNIQYF. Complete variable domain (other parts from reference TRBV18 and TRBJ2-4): NAGVMQNPRHLVRRRGQEARLRCSPMKGHSHVYWYRQLPEEGLKFMVYLQKENIIDESGMPKERFSAEFPKEGPSILRIQQVVRGDSAAYFCASSPARQGVVKNIQYFGAGTRLSVL.

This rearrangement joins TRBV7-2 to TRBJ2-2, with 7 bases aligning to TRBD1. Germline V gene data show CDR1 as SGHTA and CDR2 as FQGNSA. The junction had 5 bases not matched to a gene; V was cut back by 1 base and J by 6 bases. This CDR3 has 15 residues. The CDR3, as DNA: TGTGCCAGCAGCTTAGTCAACAGGGGAGCCGGGGAGCTGTTTTTT. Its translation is CASSLVNRGAGELFF. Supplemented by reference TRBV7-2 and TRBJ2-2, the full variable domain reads GAGVSQSPSNKVTEKGKDVELRCDPISGHTALYWYRQSLGQGLEFLIYFQGNSAPDKSGLPSDRFSAERTGGSVSTLTIQRTQQEDSAVYLCASSLVNRGAGELFFGEGSRLTVL.

The CDR3 DNA is TGTGCCAGCAGCTTAAAGGGACAGGTGCGCACAGATACGCAGTATTTT. Its protein is CASSLKGQVRTDTQYF. The chain recombines TRBV11-2 with TRBJ2-3; 8 bases align to TRBD1. The CDR3 extends over 16 amino acids. The V gene end was trimmed by 2 bases and the J gene end by 1 base; junction bases not matched to a gene: 5. Germline V gives CDR1 SGHAT, CDR2 FQNNGV.

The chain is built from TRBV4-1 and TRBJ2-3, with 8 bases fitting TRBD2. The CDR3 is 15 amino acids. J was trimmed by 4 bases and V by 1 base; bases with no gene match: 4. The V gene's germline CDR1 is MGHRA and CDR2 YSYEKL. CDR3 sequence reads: CASSQGPGGADTQYF. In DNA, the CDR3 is TGCGCCAGCAGCCAAGGTCCGGGAGGGGCAGATACGCAGTATTTT.

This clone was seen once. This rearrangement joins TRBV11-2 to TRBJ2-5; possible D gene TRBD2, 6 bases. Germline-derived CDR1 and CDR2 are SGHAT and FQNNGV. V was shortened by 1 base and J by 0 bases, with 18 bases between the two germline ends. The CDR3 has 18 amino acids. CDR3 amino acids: CASSLVSGGLGYQETQYF. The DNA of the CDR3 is TGTGCCAGCAGCTTAGTTTCCGGGGGTTTGGGTTACCAAGAGACCCAGTACTTC.

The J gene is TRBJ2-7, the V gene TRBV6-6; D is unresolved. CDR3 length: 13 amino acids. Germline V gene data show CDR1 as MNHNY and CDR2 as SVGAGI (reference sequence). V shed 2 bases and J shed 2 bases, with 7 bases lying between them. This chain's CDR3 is CASSYHGTYEQYF. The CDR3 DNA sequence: TGTGCCAGCAGTTACCACGGTACCTACGAGCAGTACTTC.

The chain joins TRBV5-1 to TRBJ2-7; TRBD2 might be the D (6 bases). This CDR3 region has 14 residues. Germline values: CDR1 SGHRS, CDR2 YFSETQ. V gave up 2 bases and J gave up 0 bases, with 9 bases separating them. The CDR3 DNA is TGCGCCAGCAGCTTTACGCGGGGCTCCTACGAGCAGTACTTC. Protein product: CASSFTRGSYEQYF.

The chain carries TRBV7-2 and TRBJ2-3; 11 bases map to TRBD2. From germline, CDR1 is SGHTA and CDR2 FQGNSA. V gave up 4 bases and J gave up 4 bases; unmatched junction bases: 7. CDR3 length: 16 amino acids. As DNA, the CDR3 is TGTGCCAGCAGCTCCTTAGCGGGGGGGCCTCCAGATACGCAGTATTTT. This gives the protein CASSSLAGGPPDTQYF.

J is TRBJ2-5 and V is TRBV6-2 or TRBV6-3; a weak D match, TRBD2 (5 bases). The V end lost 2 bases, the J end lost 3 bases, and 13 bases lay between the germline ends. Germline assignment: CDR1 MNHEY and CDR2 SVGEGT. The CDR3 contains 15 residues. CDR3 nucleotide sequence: TGTGCCAGCAGTTACACCGGGGTTGCGAAAGAGACCCAGTACTTC. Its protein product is CASSYTGVAKETQYF.

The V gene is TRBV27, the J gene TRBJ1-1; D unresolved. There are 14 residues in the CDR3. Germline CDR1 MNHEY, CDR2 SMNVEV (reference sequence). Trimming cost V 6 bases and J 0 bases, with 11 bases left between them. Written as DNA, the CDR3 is TGTGCCAGCAGCCCAAGAACACTGAACACTGAAGCTTTCTTT. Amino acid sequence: CASSPRTLNTEAFF.

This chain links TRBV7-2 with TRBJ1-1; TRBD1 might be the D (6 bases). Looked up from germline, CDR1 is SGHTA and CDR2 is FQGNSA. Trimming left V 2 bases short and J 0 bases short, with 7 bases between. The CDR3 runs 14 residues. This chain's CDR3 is CASSLRGMNTEAFF. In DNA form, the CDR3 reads TGTGCCAGCAGCTTAAGGGGGATGAACACTGAAGCTTTCTTT.

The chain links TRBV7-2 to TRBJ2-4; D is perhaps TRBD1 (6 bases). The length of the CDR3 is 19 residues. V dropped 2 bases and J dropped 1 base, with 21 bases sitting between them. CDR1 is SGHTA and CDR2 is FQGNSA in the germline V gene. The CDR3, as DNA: TGTGCCAGCAGCTTAACAGGGAAGGATCGTTTGTCGGCCAAAAACATTCAGTACTTC. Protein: CASSLTGKDRLSAKNIQYF.

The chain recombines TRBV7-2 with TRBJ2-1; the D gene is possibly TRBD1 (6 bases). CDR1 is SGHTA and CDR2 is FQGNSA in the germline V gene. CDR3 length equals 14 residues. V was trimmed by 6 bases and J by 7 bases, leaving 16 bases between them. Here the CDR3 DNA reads TGTGCCAGCAGGCAGACAGGAAAGAGGAATGAGCAGTTCTTC. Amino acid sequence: CASRQTGKRNEQFF.

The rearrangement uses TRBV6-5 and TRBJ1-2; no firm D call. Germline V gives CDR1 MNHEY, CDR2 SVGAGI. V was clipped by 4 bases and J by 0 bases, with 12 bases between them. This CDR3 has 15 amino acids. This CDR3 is CASSSPREANYGYTF. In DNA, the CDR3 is TGTGCCAGCAGTTCGCCTCGGGAAGCTAACTATGGCTACACCTTC.

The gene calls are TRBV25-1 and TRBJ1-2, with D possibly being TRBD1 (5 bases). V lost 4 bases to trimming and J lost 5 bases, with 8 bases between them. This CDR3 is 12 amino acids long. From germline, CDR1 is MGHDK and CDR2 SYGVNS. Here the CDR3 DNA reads TGTGCCAGCAGTGGGCAGGGTTATGGCTACACCTTC. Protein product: CASSGQGYGYTF.

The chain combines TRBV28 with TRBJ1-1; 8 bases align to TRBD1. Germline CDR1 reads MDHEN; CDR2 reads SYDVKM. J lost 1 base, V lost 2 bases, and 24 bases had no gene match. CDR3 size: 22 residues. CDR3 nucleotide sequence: TGTGCCAGCAGTTTAGAAAGTACGTTGGCAGGGGGCTACGGGGTGGGGAACACTGAAGCTTTCTTT. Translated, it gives CASSLESTLAGGYGVGNTEAFF.

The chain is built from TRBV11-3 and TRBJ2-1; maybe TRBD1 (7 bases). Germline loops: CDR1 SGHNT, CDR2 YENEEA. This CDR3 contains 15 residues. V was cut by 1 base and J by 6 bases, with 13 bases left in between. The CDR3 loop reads CASSLGRGPLNEQFF. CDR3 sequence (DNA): TGTGCCAGCAGCTTAGGGAGGGGGCCGCTCAATGAGCAGTTCTTC.

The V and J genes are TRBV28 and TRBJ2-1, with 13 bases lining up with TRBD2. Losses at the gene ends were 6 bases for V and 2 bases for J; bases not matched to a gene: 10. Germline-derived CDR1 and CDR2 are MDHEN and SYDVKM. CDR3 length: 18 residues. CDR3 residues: CASRKFSLAGGPYNEQFF. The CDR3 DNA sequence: TGTGCCAGCAGGAAATTCTCACTAGCGGGGGGGCCCTACAATGAGCAGTTCTTC.

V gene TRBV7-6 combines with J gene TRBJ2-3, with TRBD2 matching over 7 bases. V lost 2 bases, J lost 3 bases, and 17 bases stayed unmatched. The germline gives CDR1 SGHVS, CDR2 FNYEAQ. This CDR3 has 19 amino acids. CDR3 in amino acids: CASSLTAIGGGMSTDTQYF. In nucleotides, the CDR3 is TGTGCCAGCAGCTTAACCGCAATTGGCGGGGGAATGTCGACAGATACGCAGTATTTT.

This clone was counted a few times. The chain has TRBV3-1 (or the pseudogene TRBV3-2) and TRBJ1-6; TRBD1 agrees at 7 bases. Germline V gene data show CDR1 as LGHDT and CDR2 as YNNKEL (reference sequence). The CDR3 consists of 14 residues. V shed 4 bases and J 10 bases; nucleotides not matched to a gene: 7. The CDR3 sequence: CASSRRDSGSPLHF. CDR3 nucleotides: TGTGCCAGCAGCCGGAGGGACAGCGGCTCACCCCTCCACTTT.

CDR3 protein: CAIKRQGNTEAFF. The DNA for the CDR3 is TGTGCCATCAAAAGACAGGGGAACACTGAAGCTTTCTTT. This chain connects TRBV10-3 to TRBJ1-1, with 7 bases identical to TRBD1. J was trimmed by 1 base and V by 7 bases; bases with no gene match: 3. In germline, CDR1 is ENHRY, CDR2 SYGVKD. The CDR3 has 13 amino acids.

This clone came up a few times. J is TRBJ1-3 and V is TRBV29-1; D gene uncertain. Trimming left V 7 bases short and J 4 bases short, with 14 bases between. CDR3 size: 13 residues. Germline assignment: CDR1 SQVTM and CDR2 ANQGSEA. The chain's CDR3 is CSGLDPRGNTIYF. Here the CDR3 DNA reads TGCAGCGGACTAGACCCCCGGGGAAACACCATATATTTT.

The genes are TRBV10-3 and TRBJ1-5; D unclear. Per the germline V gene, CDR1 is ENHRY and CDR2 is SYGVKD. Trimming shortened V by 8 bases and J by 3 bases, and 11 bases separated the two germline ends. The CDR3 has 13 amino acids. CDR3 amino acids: CAIGMADNQPQHF. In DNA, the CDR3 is TGTGCCATCGGTATGGCAGACAATCAGCCCCAGCATTTT.

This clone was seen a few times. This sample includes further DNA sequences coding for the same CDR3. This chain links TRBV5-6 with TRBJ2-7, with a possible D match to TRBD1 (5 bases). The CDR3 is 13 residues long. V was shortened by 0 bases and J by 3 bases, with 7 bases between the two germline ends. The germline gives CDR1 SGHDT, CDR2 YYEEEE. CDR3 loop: CASSLGQSYEQYF. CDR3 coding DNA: TGTGCCAGCAGCTTGGGACAGAGCTACGAGCAGTACTTC.

Here the CDR3 reads CASSLSSRNYEQYF. The DNA for the CDR3 is TGCGCCAGCAGCTTGAGTAGCAGAAACTACGAGCAGTACTTC. This chain links TRBV5-1 with TRBJ2-7, with unresolved D. The germline V gene encodes CDR1 SGHRS and CDR2 YFSETQ. Deletions cut 1 base from V and 3 bases from J, with 11 bases between. The CDR3 loop spans 14 amino acids.

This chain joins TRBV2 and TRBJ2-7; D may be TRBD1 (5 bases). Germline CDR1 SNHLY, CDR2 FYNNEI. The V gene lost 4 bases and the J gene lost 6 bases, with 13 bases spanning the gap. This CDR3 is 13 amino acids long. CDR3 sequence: CASSVGARSEQYF. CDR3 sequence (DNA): TGTGCCAGCAGTGTAGGGGCGCGATCCGAGCAGTACTTC.

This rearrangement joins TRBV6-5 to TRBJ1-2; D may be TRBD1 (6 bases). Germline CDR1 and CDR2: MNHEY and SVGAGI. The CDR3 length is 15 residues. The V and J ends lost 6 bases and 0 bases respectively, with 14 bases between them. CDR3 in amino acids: CASSAGDGPNYGYTF. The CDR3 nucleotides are TGTGCCAGCAGCGCAGGGGACGGACCTAACTATGGCTACACCTTC.

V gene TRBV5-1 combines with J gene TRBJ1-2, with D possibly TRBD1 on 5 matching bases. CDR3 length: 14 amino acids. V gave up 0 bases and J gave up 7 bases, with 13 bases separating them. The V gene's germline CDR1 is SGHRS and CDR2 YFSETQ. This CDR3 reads CASSLDLRDSGYTF. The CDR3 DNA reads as TGCGCCAGCAGCTTGGATCTCAGGGATAGTGGCTACACCTTC. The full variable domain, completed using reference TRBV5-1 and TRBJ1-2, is KAGVTQTPRYLIKTRGQQVTLSCSPISGHRSVSWYQQTPGQGLQFLFEYFSETQRNKGNFPGRFSGRQFSNSRSEMNVSTLELGDSALYLCASSLDLRDSGYTFGSGTRLTVV.

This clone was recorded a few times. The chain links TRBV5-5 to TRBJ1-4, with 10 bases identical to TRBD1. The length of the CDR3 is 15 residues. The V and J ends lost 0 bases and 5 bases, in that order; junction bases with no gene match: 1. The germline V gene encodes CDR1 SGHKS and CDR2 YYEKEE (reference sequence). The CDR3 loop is CASSLEDRGNEKLFF. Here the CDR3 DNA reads TGTGCCAGCAGCTTGGAGGACAGGGGGAATGAAAAACTGTTTTTT.